This TCR beta chain derives from a study of blood T cell repertoires in COVID-19. Background on the study: The United States, Italy and Spain provided the acute and convalescent COVID-19 samples. In each case, the material was cDNA or gDNA derived from T cells, B-cell-depleted T cells, or PBMCs.

The CDR3 totals 14 residues. Germline V gene data show CDR1 as MNHEY and CDR2 as SVGAGI. With 2 bases clipped from V and 3 bases from J, the junction kept 2 bases outside the gene matches. Original processing methods: Estimated nucleated cell counts came from reference gene primer amplification. Sequenced by immunoSEQ multiplex PCR; TCRdb stores in-frame clones only, minus some. V, J and clone size are those of that table, while D and trimming were read from the DNA. The table has about 52,000 clones, approximately 85% seen once; the top ten hold roughly 16%. The specimen sequenced was peripheral blood. The TCR sequence derives from a human donor in a cohort sampled during active COVID-19. This chain joins TRBV6-5 and TRBJ2-7, with 9 nucleotides matching TRBD1. In nucleotides, the CDR3 is TGTGCCAGCAGTTACGGACAGGGGTACTACGAGCAGTACTTC. As protein: CASSYGQGYYEQYF.